The source of this T cell receptor (beta chain) is a study of blood T cell repertoires in COVID-19. Methods used by the authors: Nucleated cell number was recorded as an estimate derived from reference gene primer amplification. Clones were read by immunoSEQ multiplex PCR, and TCRdb kept only the in-frame ones, dropping some. V and J calls and clone size follow that table, whereas D and trimming were derived from the DNA. Of some 38,000 clones in the sample, around 82% were seen once. The CDR3 is 15 amino acids. With V trimmed by 5 bases and J by 1 base, 7 bases remained unmatched. The germline V gene has CDR1 SGHAT and CDR2 FQNNGV.

Sequencing was done on a sample of peripheral blood. The sequence came from a man between 70 and 80 years old with acute or convalescent COVID-19. The chain recombines TRBV11-2 with TRBJ1-2; TRBD1 matches at 7 bases. The CDR3 DNA sequence: TGTGCCAGCAGCCAGGGGGTCGGCGATAACTATGGCTACACCTTC. It encodes CASSQGVGDNYGYTF.